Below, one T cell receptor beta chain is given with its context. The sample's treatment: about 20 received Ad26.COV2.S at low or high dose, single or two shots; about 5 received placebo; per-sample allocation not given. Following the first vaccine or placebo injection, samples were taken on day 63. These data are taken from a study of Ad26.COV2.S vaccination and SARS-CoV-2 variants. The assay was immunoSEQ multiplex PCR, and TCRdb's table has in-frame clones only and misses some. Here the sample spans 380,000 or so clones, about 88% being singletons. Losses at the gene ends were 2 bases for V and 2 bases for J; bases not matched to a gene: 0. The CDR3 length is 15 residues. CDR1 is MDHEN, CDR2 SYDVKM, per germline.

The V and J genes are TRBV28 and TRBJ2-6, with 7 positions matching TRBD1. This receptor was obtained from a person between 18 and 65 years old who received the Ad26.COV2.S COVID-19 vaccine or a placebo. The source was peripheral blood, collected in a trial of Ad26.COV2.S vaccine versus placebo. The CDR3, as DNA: TGTGCCAGCAGTTTAGGACAGGCTGGGGCCAACGTCCTGACTTTC. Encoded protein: CASSLGQAGANVLTF. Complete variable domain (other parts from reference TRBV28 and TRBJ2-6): DVKVTQSSRYLVKRTGEKVFLECVQDMDHENMFWYRQDPGLGLRLIYFSYDVKMKEKGDIPEGYSVSREKKERFSLILESASTNQTSMYLCASSLGQAGANVLTFGAGSRLTVL.